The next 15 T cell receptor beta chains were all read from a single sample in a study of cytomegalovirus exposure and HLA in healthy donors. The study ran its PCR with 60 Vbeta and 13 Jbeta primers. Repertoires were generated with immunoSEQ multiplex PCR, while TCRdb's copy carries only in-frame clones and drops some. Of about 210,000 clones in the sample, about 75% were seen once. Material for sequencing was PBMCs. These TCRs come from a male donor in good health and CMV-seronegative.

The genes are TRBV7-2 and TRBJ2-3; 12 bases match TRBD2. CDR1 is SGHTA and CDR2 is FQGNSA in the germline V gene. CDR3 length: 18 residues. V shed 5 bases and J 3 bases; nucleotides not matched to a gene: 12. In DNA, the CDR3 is TGTGCCAGCAGCCTCGGTTGGACTAGCGGGGAAGCAACAGATACGCAGTATTTT. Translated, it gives CASSLGWTSGEATDTQYF.

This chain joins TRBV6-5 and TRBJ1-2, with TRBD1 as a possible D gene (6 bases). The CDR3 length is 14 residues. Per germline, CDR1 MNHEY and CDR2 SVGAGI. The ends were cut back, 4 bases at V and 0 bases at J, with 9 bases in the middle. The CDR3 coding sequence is TGTGCCAGCAGTTCCAGGGGCGCTAACTATGGCTACACCTTC. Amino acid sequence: CASSSRGANYGYTF.

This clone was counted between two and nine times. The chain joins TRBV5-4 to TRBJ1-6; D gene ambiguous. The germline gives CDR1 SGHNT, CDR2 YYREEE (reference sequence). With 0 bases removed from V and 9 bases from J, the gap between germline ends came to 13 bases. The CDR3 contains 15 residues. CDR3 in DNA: TGTGCCAGCAGCTTGGATGGAGGGCGGGGTTCACCCCTCCACTTT. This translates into CASSLDGGRGSPLHF.

The CDR3 loop reads CASSMDTDFYNEQFF. The DNA of the CDR3 is TGTGCCAGTAGCATGGACACCGACTTCTACAATGAGCAGTTCTTC. The chain joins TRBV19 to TRBJ2-1, with D possibly being TRBD1 (5 bases). CDR3 size: 15 residues. With 6 bases removed from V and 3 bases from J, the gap between germline ends came to 15 bases. CDR1 LNHDA and CDR2 SQIVND come from the germline V gene (reference sequence). Drawing the rest from reference TRBV19 and TRBJ2-1, the complete variable domain is DGGITQSPKYLFRKEGQNVTLSCEQNLNHDAMYWYRQDPGQGLRLIYYSQIVNDFQKGDIAEGYSVSREKKESFPLTVTSAQKNPTAFYLCASSMDTDFYNEQFFGPGTRLTVL.

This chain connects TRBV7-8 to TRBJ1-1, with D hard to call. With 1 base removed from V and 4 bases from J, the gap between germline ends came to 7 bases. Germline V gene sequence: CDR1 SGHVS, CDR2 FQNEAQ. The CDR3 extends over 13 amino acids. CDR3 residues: CASSLDRVTEAFF. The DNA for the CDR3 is TGTGCCAGCAGCTTAGACCGGGTCACTGAAGCTTTCTTT.

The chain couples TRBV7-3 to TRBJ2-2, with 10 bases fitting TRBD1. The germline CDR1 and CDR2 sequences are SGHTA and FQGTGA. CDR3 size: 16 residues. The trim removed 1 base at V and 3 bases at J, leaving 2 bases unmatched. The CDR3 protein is CASSLIGTGDTGELFF. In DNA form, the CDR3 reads TGTGCCAGCAGCTTAATAGGGACAGGGGACACCGGGGAGCTGTTTTTT.

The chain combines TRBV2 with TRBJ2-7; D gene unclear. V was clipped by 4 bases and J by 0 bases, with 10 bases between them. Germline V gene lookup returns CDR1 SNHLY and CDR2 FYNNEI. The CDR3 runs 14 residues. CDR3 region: CASSAAGRSYEQYF. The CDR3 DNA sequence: TGTGCCAGCAGTGCGGCAGGCCGCTCCTACGAGCAGTACTTC.

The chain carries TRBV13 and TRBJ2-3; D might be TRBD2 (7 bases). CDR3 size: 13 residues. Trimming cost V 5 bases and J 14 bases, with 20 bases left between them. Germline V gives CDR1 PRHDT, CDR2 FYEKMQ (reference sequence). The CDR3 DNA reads TGTGCCAGCAGCCAGGGGACGCGGGGGAGACTGTATTTT. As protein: CASSQGTRGRLYF.

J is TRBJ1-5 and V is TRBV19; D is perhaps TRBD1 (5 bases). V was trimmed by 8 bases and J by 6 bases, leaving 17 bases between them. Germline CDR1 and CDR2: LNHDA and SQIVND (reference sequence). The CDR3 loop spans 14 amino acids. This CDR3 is CASQGFGGGQPQHF. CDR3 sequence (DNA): TGTGCCAGTCAAGGTTTCGGGGGTGGTCAGCCCCAGCATTTT.

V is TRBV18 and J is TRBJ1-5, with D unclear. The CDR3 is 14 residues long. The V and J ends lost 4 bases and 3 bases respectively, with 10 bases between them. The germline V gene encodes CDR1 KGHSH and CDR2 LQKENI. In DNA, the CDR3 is TGTGCCAGCTCACGGGCTATGGACAATCAGCCCCAGCATTTT. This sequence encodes CASSRAMDNQPQHF.

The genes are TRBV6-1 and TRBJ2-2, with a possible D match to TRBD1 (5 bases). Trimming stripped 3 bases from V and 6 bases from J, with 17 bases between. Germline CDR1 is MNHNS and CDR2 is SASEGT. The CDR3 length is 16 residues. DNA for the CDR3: TGTGCCAGCAGTGACCCTCAGGGAAGGATCTCCGGGGAGCTGTTTTTT. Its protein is CASSDPQGRISGELFF.

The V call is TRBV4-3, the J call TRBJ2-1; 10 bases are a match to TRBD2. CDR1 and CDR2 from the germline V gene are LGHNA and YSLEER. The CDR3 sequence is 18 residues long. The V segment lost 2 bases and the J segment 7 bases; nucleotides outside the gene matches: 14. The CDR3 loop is CASSQLTGAGGPGNEQFF. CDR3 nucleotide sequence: TGCGCCAGCAGCCAACTAACCGGAGCGGGAGGGCCGGGTAATGAGCAGTTCTTC.

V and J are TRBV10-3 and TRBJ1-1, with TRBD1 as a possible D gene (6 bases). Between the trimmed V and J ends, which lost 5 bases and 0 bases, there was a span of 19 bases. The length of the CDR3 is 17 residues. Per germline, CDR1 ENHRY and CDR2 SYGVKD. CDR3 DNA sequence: TGTGCCATCAGTAAGCTACAGGGCTCGACTTTGAACACTGAAGCTTTCTTT. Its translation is CAISKLQGSTLNTEAFF.

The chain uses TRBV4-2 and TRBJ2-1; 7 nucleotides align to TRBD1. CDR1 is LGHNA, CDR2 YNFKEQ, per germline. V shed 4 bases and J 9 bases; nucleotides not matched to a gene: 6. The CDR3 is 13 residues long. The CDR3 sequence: CASSLKGASEQFF. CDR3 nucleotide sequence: TGTGCCAGCAGCCTGAAGGGGGCGAGTGAGCAGTTCTTC.

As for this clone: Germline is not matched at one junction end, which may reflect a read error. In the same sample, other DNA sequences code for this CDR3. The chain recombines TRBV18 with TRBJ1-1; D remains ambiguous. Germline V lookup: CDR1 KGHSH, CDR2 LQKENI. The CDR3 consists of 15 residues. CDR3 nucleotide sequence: TGTGCCAGCTCCCGCGCGCAGGCCTTGAACACCGAAGCTTTCTTT. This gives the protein CASSRAQALNTEAFF.